The 29 T cell receptor beta chains below were found in one sample sequenced in a study of T-cell reconstitution after alpha-beta-depleted transplantation in children. Preparation of the TCRbeta library was carried out with unique molecular identifiers. MiXCR, run by TCRdb on the PCR reads, gives a single entry per CDR3 protein. Of over 200,000 distinct CDR3 sequences listed, approximately 10% are singletons. The material sequenced was PBMCs, taken before TCRalphabeta/CD19-depleted stem cell transplant. These receptors were taken from a child under two years old with acute myeloid leukemia, due to receive a stem cell transplant.

At least ten counts were recorded for this clonotype. The chain couples TRBV9 to TRBJ1-1, with unresolved D. The CDR3 is made up of 16 amino acids. V lost 3 bases to trimming and J lost 0 bases, with 15 bases between them. The germline CDR1 and CDR2 sequences are SGDLS and YYNGEE. The CDR3 sequence is CASSAWGGPMNTEAFF. The CDR3 DNA follows: TGTGCCAGCAGCGCGTGGGGAGGACCCATGAACACTGAAGCTTTCTTT.

This clonotype appeared many times. The chain is built from TRBV20-1 and TRBJ2-1; 8 positions agree with TRBD1. Trimming cost V 5 bases and J 9 bases; bases outside gene matches: 9. The CDR3 runs to 13 residues. CDR1 and CDR2 (germline): DFQATT, SNEGSKA (reference sequence). The CDR3, as DNA: TGCAGTGCTCCCCGGGACAGGTCTTTTGAGCAGTTCTTC. Protein sequence: CSAPRDRSFEQFF.

This clonotype was observed many times. J is TRBJ2-3 and V is TRBV4-2; tentative D call: TRBD1 (6 bases). CDR1 and CDR2 from the germline V gene are LGHNA and YNFKEQ. The CDR3 has 17 amino acids. V was cut by 2 bases and J by 2 bases, with 17 bases left in between. The CDR3 DNA reads as TGTGCCAGCAGCCAAAGGGGGTACGGGGATTTCACAGATACGCAGTATTTT. Its translation is CASSQRGYGDFTDTQYF.

This clonotype was recorded many times. J is TRBJ2-3 and V is TRBV20-1; 11 bases are a match to TRBD2. Germline trimming cut 4 bases from V and 1 base from J; bases unmatched to any gene: 4. The CDR3 consists of 15 residues. Germline V CDR1 and CDR2: DFQATT, SNEGSKA (reference sequence). The CDR3 DNA is TGCAGTGCTACGTCGACTAGCGGGGGCACAGATACGCAGTATTTT. It is translated as CSATSTSGGTDTQYF.

At least ten counts were recorded for this clonotype. This chain uses TRBV24-1 with TRBJ2-1, with 8 bases that match TRBD1. V shed 9 bases, J shed 9 bases, and the junction held 6 bases outside the gene matches. CDR1 and CDR2 from the germline V gene are KGHDR and SFDVKD. CDR3 length equals 12 residues. The CDR3 protein is CATADRAAEQFF. The CDR3, as DNA: TGTGCCACCGCGGACAGGGCGGCTGAGCAGTTCTTC.

The sample holds many counts of this clonotype. The genes are TRBV11-2 and TRBJ1-1; a possible D gene is TRBD1 (5 bases). Per germline, CDR1 SGHAT and CDR2 FQNNGV. V lost 4 bases to trimming and J lost 1 base, with 16 bases between them. The CDR3 sequence is 16 residues long. The CDR3: CASSSGVTGWNTEAFF. Here the CDR3 DNA reads TGTGCCAGCAGCTCGGGGGTCACGGGGTGGAACACTGAAGCTTTCTTT. The full variable domain, its missing parts supplied by reference TRBV11-2 and TRBJ1-1, is EAGVAQSPRYKIIEKRQSVAFWCNPISGHATLYWYQQILGQGPKLLIQFQNNGVVDDSQLPKDRFSAERLKGVDSTLKIQPAKLEDSAVYLCASSSGVTGWNTEAFFGQGTRLTVV.

This clonotype has at least ten counts. The chain combines TRBV6-5 with TRBJ1-3, with D maybe TRBD1 (6 bases). V gave up 2 bases and J gave up 2 bases, with 7 bases separating them. The germline V gene encodes CDR1 MNHEY and CDR2 SVGAGI. This CDR3 has 14 residues. CDR3 sequence (DNA): TGTGCCAGCAGTTACGAGGGGGCTGGAAACACCATATATTTT. Translation: CASSYEGAGNTIYF.

This clonotype was seen many times. The genes are TRBV5-5 and TRBJ2-3; D gene uncertain. Germline-derived CDR1 and CDR2 are SGHKS and YYEKEE (reference sequence). Trimming took 4 bases from V and 0 from J, leaving 12 bases between them. The CDR3 contains 15 residues. In DNA form, the CDR3 reads TGTGCCAGCAGCATGCGTAGCCTTAGCACAGATACGCAGTATTTT. It encodes CASSMRSLSTDTQYF.

This clonotype was recorded many times. This sequence joins TRBV7-2 and TRBJ2-1; 7 bases agree with TRBD1. V lost 1 base to trimming and J lost 10 bases; unmatched junction nucleotides: 7. From germline, CDR1 is SGHTA and CDR2 FQGNSA. The CDR3 is 14 residues long. The CDR3 nucleotides read TGTGCCAGCAGCTTAGTGGAAGGGGGCTACGAGCAGTTCTTC. Its translation: CASSLVEGGYEQFF. Combining the CDR3 with reference TRBV7-2 and TRBJ2-1 gives the whole variable domain GAGVSQSPSNKVTEKGKDVELRCDPISGHTALYWYRQSLGQGLEFLIYFQGNSAPDKSGLPSDRFSAERTGGSVSTLTIQRTQQEDSAVYLCASSLVEGGYEQFFGPGTRLTVL.

Many counts were recorded for this clonotype. The genes are TRBV7-9 and TRBJ1-5, with 11 bases that match TRBD1. This CDR3 has 19 amino acids. The ends lost 1 base at V and 7 bases at J; junction bases unmatched: 15. Germline V gene data show CDR1 as SEHNR and CDR2 as FQNEAQ (reference sequence). The CDR3 reads CASSLVWTGGSGVWQPQHF. The DNA for the CDR3 is TGTGCCAGCAGCTTAGTATGGACAGGGGGCTCTGGGGTCTGGCAGCCCCAGCATTTT.

This clonotype was recorded many times. The chain uses TRBV2 and TRBJ2-2; 16 nucleotides align to TRBD2. With 7 bases clipped from V and 5 bases from J, the junction kept 7 bases outside the gene matches. The germline gives CDR1 SNHLY, CDR2 FYNNEI. The CDR3 sequence is 17 residues long. The CDR3 loop is CASNPGLAGGGTGELFF. CDR3 nucleotides: TGTGCCAGCAATCCGGGACTAGCGGGAGGGGGGACCGGGGAGCTGTTTTTT.

In its sample, this clonotype was seen many times. The chain is built from TRBV20-1 and TRBJ2-7, with 12 bases that match TRBD1. Germline V gene data show CDR1 as DFQATT and CDR2 as SNEGSKA (reference sequence). The CDR3 spans 15 residues. The ends lost 5 bases at V and 3 bases at J; junction bases unmatched: 8. CDR3 protein: CSARGDRGLFYEQYF. The CDR3 nucleotides read TGCAGTGCTCGAGGGGACAGGGGGCTGTTCTACGAGCAGTACTTC.

The J gene is TRBJ2-1, the V gene TRBV7-6; D gene uncertain. Trimming shortened V by 5 bases and J by 1 base, and 15 bases separated the two germline ends. The CDR3 is made up of 16 amino acids. CDR1 and CDR2 from the germline V gene are SGHVS and FNYEAQ. DNA of the CDR3: TGTGCCAGCAGCCCCGAGTTTCGCGGTTCCTACAATGAGCAGTTCTTC. As protein: CASSPEFRGSYNEQFF.

This clonotype was detected many times. The V and J genes are TRBV20-1 and TRBJ1-1; D remains unclear. Germline V CDR1 and CDR2: DFQATT, SNEGSKA (reference sequence). The germline V and J ends were trimmed by 1 base and 4 bases, with 10 bases remaining between them. The CDR3 length is 13 residues. CDR3 in DNA: TGCAGTGCTAGAGTGCCCGCGGGCACTGAAGCTTTCTTT. Residues: CSARVPAGTEAFF.

This clonotype was observed many times. CDR3 nucleotide sequence: TGTGCCAGCAGTCTCATCAGGGGGATTGAAGCTTTCTTT. This encodes CASSLIRGIEAFF. The chain couples TRBV12-3 or TRBV12-4 to TRBJ1-1, with TRBD1 matching 7 bases. The CDR3 covers 13 residues. J gave up 7 bases and V 5 bases, and 7 bases lay outside the gene matches.

This clonotype was recorded at least ten times. CDR3 sequence reads: CASSRPPGTEAFF. The CDR3 DNA reads TGCGCCAGCAGCCGACCCCCCGGTACTGAAGCTTTCTTT. The chain has TRBV5-1 and TRBJ1-1; D gene unclear. Deletions cut 4 bases from V and 5 bases from J, with 12 bases between. CDR1 and CDR2 (germline): SGHRS, YFSETQ. This CDR3 contains 13 residues.

This clonotype occurred a few times. CDR3 loop: CASSPPLESLNYGYTF. In nucleotides, the CDR3 is TGTGCCAGCAGTCCTCCTCTGGAGTCGCTGAACTATGGCTACACCTTC. This chain uses TRBV6-2 or TRBV6-3 with TRBJ1-2; D is ambiguous. CDR1 MNHEY and CDR2 SVGEGT come from the germline V gene. This CDR3 spans 16 amino acids. V was shortened by 5 bases and J by 2 bases, with 18 bases between the two germline ends.

This clonotype came up many times. The chain has TRBV3-1 and TRBJ1-2; 12 bases line up with TRBD1. This CDR3 has 18 residues. Germline V lookup: CDR1 LGHDT, CDR2 YNNKEL (reference sequence). Trimming removed 3 bases from V and 8 bases from J; junction bases left unmatched: 16. Written as DNA, the CDR3 is TGTGCCAGCAGCCATCTCCCCTCCTCCGGGACAGGGGGCAAAGGCTACACCTTC. Translating gives CASSHLPSSGTGGKGYTF.

This clonotype has a count of ten or more. This rearrangement joins TRBV30 to TRBJ2-3; D unresolved. CDR1 and CDR2 (germline): GTSNPN, SVGIG (reference sequence). The CDR3 consists of 11 residues. The V and J ends lost 4 bases and 2 bases respectively, with 4 bases between them. The CDR3 protein is CAWTTTDTQYF. Here the CDR3 DNA reads TGTGCCTGGACGACCACAGATACGCAGTATTTT.

This clonotype was seen at least ten times. The V gene is TRBV5-6, the J gene TRBJ1-2; D unclear. From germline, CDR1 is SGHDT and CDR2 YYEEEE. The CDR3 runs 12 residues. Between the trimmed V and J ends, which lost 7 bases and 4 bases, there was a span of 11 bases. The CDR3 protein is CASGGPAYGYTF. The CDR3 DNA sequence: TGTGCCAGCGGCGGGCCGGCCTATGGCTACACCTTC.

On this clonotype: This sequence may be a read error, since a much larger clone differs from it by one base. The rearrangement links TRBV7-9 to TRBJ1-1; possible D gene TRBD1, 6 bases. V was pared by 5 bases and J by 4 bases, with 11 bases between. The CDR3 sequence is 13 residues long. Germline CDR1 SEHNR, CDR2 FQNEAQ (reference sequence). CDR3 sequence reads: CASSGDTTTEAFF. In DNA, the CDR3 is TGTGCCAGCAGCGGGGACACGACCACTGAAGCTTTCTTT.

This clonotype was observed many times. The CDR3 here is CSSWDNGYTF. As DNA, the CDR3 is TGCAGCTCATGGGACAATGGCTACACCTTC. V gene TRBV29-1 combines with J gene TRBJ1-2; D perhaps matches TRBD1 (6 bases). Trimming removed 8 bases at V and 6 bases at J, with 10 bases between. Looked up from germline, CDR1 is SQVTM and CDR2 is ANQGSEA. CDR3 length equals 10 residues.

This clonotype was observed at least ten times. The gene calls are TRBV30 and TRBJ2-7; D is unclear. The CDR3 contains 15 residues. The V and J ends lost 4 bases and 2 bases respectively, with 18 bases between them. The germline V gene encodes CDR1 GTSNPN and CDR2 SVGIG (reference sequence). In nucleotides, the CDR3 is TGTGCCTGGAACTACTGGTGGCAGGCGGCCTACGAGCAGTACTTC. The encoded protein is CAWNYWWQAAYEQYF.

This clonotype appeared many times. This sequence joins TRBV28 and TRBJ2-5; D gene uncertain. Germline V CDR1 and CDR2: MDHEN, SYDVKM. CDR3 length: 15 residues. The germline V and J ends were trimmed by 3 bases and 1 base, with 12 bases remaining between them. This CDR3 is CASSFDAISQETQYF. The CDR3 region has the DNA TGTGCCAGCAGTTTTGATGCTATCTCCCAAGAGACCCAGTACTTC. Together with reference TRBV28 and TRBJ2-5, the CDR3 gives the full variable domain: DVKVTQSSRYLVKRTGEKVFLECVQDMDHENMFWYRQDPGLGLRLIYFSYDVKMKEKGDIPEGYSVSREKKERFSLILESASTNQTSMYLCASSFDAISQETQYFGPGTRLLVL.

In this sample, this clonotype turned up a few times. The chain has TRBV6-2 or TRBV6-3 and TRBJ1-1; 7 nucleotides align to TRBD1. This CDR3 has 14 amino acids. With V trimmed by 6 bases and J by 11 bases, 15 bases remained unmatched. Germline CDR1 reads MNHEY; CDR2 reads SVGEGT. CDR3: CASSPEGGILLAFF. CDR3 nucleotides: TGTGCCAGCAGCCCTGAAGGGGGCATCCTGTTGGCTTTCTTT.

This clonotype was seen at least ten times. The CDR3 DNA reads as TGTGCCAGCAGCCCCCAGCGGGAGGGAGATACGCAGTATTTT. The encoded protein is CASSPQREGDTQYF. The V gene is TRBV4-2, the J gene TRBJ2-3, with 10 bases lining up with TRBD2. Trimming removed 4 bases from V and 5 bases from J; junction bases left unmatched: 3. This CDR3 spans 14 amino acids. Germline values: CDR1 LGHNA, CDR2 YNFKEQ.

This clonotype was seen at least ten times. The gene calls are TRBV29-1 and TRBJ2-7, with a weak D call TRBD1 (6 bases). The germline V gene encodes CDR1 SQVTM and CDR2 ANQGSEA. This CDR3 is built from 13 residues. V lost 1 base and J lost 7, with 14 bases in between. CDR3 DNA sequence: TGCAGCGTTGAAGTGTACAGGGAAGGGGAGCAGTACTTC. It encodes CSVEVYREGEQYF.

This clonotype was seen repeatedly, ten times or more. The chain joins TRBV12-3 or TRBV12-4 to TRBJ1-4; D not resolved. V was cut by 5 bases and J by 11 bases, with 15 bases left in between. CDR3 length: 13 amino acids. CDR3 nucleotides: TGTGCCAGCAGTCCCTACAGCGCCTGGAAACTGTTTTTT. Its protein is CASSPYSAWKLFF.

For this clonotype: This sequence may be a read error, since a much larger clone differs from it by one base. This sequence joins TRBV2 and TRBJ1-2; 7 nucleotides line up with TRBD1. Germline CDR1 reads SNHLY; CDR2 reads FYNNEI. The CDR3 sequence is 13 residues long. Trimming removed 5 bases from V and 4 bases from J; junction bases left unmatched: 4. For the CDR3, the DNA is TGTGCCAGCAGTCCCAACAGGGGCTATGGCTACACCTTC. Encoded protein: CASSPNRGYGYTF.